The text below deals with one TCR beta chain. As yet, its antigen is unknown. Trimming pared 0 bases from V and 2 bases from J, leaving 8 bases between. CDR1 is MNHEY and CDR2 is SMNVEV in the germline V gene (reference sequence). The CDR3 extends over 14 amino acids. These data come from a study of T cells in lung cancer brain metastases. Here immunoSEQ multiplex PCR was the method, and the copy in TCRdb shows in-frame clones only, minus some. The data contain about 1,200 clones, roughly nine tenths of them singletons. Notes on the study in general: Brain metastases had fewer unique productive clones than primaries (median 1540 versus 4551).

The sample taken for sequencing was tumor tissue from a brain metastasis. V gene TRBV27 combines with J gene TRBJ2-7; no clear D. This sequence originates from a man between 65 and 80 years old with non-small cell lung cancer that had spread to the brain. CDR3 sequence: CASSLSEIPYEQYF. CDR3 sequence (DNA): TGTGCCAGCAGTTTATCAGAGATCCCCTACGAGCAGTACTTC.